Here is one T cell receptor (beta chain) with its context. This sample stems from a study of cytomegalovirus exposure and HLA in healthy donors. The PCR was carried out with 60 Vbeta primers and 13 Jbeta primers. Profiling relied on immunoSEQ multiplex PCR, and the TCRdb table lists in-frame clones only, not all of them. The table includes 50,000 or so clones, 75% to 80% detected once. Germline values: CDR1 MRHNA, CDR2 SNTAGT. The CDR3 extends over 15 amino acids. Trimming shortened V by 0 bases and J by 0 bases, and 7 bases separated the two germline ends. Material for sequencing was PBMCs. This clonotype originated in a female donor in good health and CMV-seronegative. The chain has TRBV6-4 and TRBJ2-3; D unclear. Here the CDR3 reads CASSDSGGSTDTQYF. The CDR3 coding sequence is TGTGCCAGCAGTGACTCTGGCGGCAGCACAGATACGCAGTATTTT.